This T cell receptor beta chain was sequenced in a study of blood T cell repertoires in COVID-19. In the study overall: Spain, Italy and the United States supplied samples that represented acute and convalescent COVID-19. The cDNA or gDNA used as material had been derived from T cells, B-cell-depleted T cells, or PBMCs.

It was during active infection that Seattle patients were enrolled and then longitudinally followed. The assay was immunoSEQ multiplex PCR, and TCRdb's table has in-frame clones only and misses some. This repertoire shows about 60,000 clones, approximately 80% found once; its top ten account for about 9.4%. The CDR3 has 14 residues. Germline-derived CDR1 and CDR2 are MNHEY and SMNVEV (reference sequence). Trimming cost V 8 bases and J 3 bases; bases outside gene matches: 9. Sequencing used peripheral blood. The J gene is TRBJ1-1, the V gene TRBV27; 7 nucleotides agree with TRBD1. The TCR originated in a man in his fifties or sixties with COVID-19, enrolled during active disease. CDR3 protein: CASRVRGVYTEAFF. The CDR3 DNA is TGTGCCAGCCGAGTCAGGGGGGTATACACTGAAGCTTTCTTT.